Following are 9 T cell receptor beta chains from one sample sequenced in a study of technical replicates of blood from several donors. Profiled with immunoSEQ multiplex PCR; TCRdb holds only in-frame clones, not every one. This table has more than 65,000 clones, around 94% appearing once. The specimen was T cells isolated from PBMCs. Receptors were obtained from a human donor in good health.

V and J are TRBV6-5 and TRBJ1-4, with 12 bases identical to TRBD1. Germline lookup yields CDR1 MNHEY and CDR2 SVGAGI. V gave up 6 bases and J gave up 8 bases; unmatched junction bases: 7. The CDR3 has 15 residues. The CDR3 DNA reads TGTGCCAGCAGCCAAGGGGGACAGGGGGCAGAAAAACTGTTTTTT. Amino acid sequence: CASSQGGQGAEKLFF.

This chain uses TRBV6-5 with TRBJ2-3; possibly TRBD2 for D (6 bases). Trimming took off 3 bases at V and 0 bases at J, with 13 bases between the two ends. The germline V gene has CDR1 MNHEY and CDR2 SVGAGI. The CDR3 spans 16 residues. The CDR3 coding sequence is TGTGCCAGCAGTTATGGGGGGATTACTAGCACAGATACGCAGTATTTT. Protein sequence: CASSYGGITSTDTQYF.

The rearrangement uses TRBV5-1 and TRBJ2-3, with 8 bases aligning to TRBD1. The CDR3 covers 14 residues. The germline gives CDR1 SGHRS, CDR2 YFSETQ. V gave up 6 bases and J gave up 3 bases; unmatched junction bases: 6. The CDR3 nucleotides are TGCGCCAGCACCACAACAGGGGGGACAGATACGCAGTATTTT. Its protein is CASTTTGGTDTQYF.

This chain connects TRBV28 to TRBJ2-3; 7 bases line up with TRBD2. Germline CDR1 and CDR2: MDHEN and SYDVKM. The CDR3 length is 16 residues. V was clipped by 4 bases and J by 3 bases; unmatched bases: 10. The CDR3 DNA reads TGTGCCAGCAGTTCCCCTAGGGGAGGGATTACAGATACGCAGTATTTT. Protein product: CASSSPRGGITDTQYF.

CDR3 protein: CASSQRETENTEAFF. CDR3 nucleotide sequence: TGTGCCAGCAGCCAACGGGAAACAGAGAACACTGAAGCTTTCTTT. The rearrangement joins TRBV7-9 to TRBJ1-1; D is undetermined. The CDR3 runs to 15 residues. V was cut by 5 bases and J by 1 base, with 14 bases left in between. Germline CDR1 SEHNR, CDR2 FQNEAQ (reference sequence). Supplemented by reference TRBV7-9 and TRBJ1-1, the full variable domain reads DTGVSQNPRHKITKRGQNVTFRCDPISEHNRLYWYRQTLGQGPEFLTYFQNEAQLEKSRLLSDRFSAERPKGSFSTLEIQRTEQGDSAMYLCASSQRETENTEAFFGQGTRLTVV.

This rearrangement joins TRBV5-4 to TRBJ2-1; no clear D gene. Germline CDR1 is SGHNT and CDR2 is YYREEE (reference sequence). The CDR3 runs to 12 residues. Trimming removed 1 base from V and 7 bases from J, with 6 bases in between. The CDR3: CASSLFRNEQFF. In DNA, the CDR3 is TGTGCCAGCAGCTTGTTTCGGAATGAGCAGTTCTTC.

The rearrangement links TRBV4-1 to TRBJ2-7; 12 nucleotides line up with TRBD2. V dropped 6 bases and J dropped 6; count of bases not matched to a gene: 9. This CDR3 has 15 amino acids. Germline V gene lookup returns CDR1 MGHRA and CDR2 YSYEKL. The CDR3: CASSLRLAGEGEQYF. The CDR3 DNA sequence: TGCGCCAGCAGTCTTAGACTAGCGGGAGAAGGCGAGCAGTACTTC.

This clone was picked up a small number of times. The rearrangement links TRBV27 to TRBJ2-3; TRBD1 might be the D (5 bases). The CDR3 sequence is 15 residues long. Germline CDR1 reads MNHEY; CDR2 reads SMNVEV (reference sequence). Trimming took 6 bases from V and 1 from J, leaving 14 bases between them. The CDR3 region has the DNA TGTGCCAGCAGCTTAAGGGCCAGGGGCACAGATACGCAGTATTTT. The encoded protein is CASSLRARGTDTQYF.

This chain uses TRBV4-1 with TRBJ2-7; 7 bases map to TRBD1. The CDR3 extends over 16 amino acids. Germline-derived CDR1 and CDR2 are MGHRA and YSYEKL. V lost 5 bases and J lost 2; bases outside the gene matches: 12. In DNA, the CDR3 is TGCGCCAGCAGCGCTGGCCTAGGGGGACAGACCTACGAGCAGTACTTC. Amino acids: CASSAGLGGQTYEQYF.